This T cell receptor (beta chain) stems from a study of T cells in localized non-small cell lung cancer. Points on this clone: Its antigen is as yet unknown.

The ends lost 6 bases at V and 6 bases at J; junction bases unmatched: 10. CDR1 and CDR2 from the germline V gene are MNHEY and SVGAGI. This CDR3 has 14 residues. Findings and caveats of the study: A median of about 52 clones ranked among the top 100 in tumor appeared in adjacent lung. Uninvolved nearby lung showed the greatest T cell clonality, exceeding that found in tumor.

Here immunoSEQ multiplex PCR was the method, and the copy in TCRdb shows in-frame clones only, minus some. The sample consists of about 54,000 clones, roughly four fifths of them appearing once. The sample in question was peripheral blood, obtained before any cancer treatment. V gene TRBV6-5 combines with J gene TRBJ1-1, with TRBD1 identical over 7 bases. The TCR was taken from an older female donor with stage II squamous cell lung carcinoma. This CDR3 is CASREGGRGAEAFF. The CDR3 DNA sequence: TGTGCCAGCAGGGAGGGGGGCAGGGGGGCTGAAGCTTTCTTT.